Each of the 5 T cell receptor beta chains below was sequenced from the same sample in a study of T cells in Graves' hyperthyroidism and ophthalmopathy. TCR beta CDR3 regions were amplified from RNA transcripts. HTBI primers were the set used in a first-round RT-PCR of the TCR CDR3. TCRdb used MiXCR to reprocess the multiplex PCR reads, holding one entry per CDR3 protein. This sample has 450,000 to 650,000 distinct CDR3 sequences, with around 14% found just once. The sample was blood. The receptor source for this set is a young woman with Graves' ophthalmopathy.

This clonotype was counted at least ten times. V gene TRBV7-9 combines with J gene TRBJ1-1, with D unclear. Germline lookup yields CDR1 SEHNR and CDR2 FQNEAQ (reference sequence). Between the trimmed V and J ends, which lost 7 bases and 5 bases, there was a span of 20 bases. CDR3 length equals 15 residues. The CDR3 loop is CASNPRGSARTEAFF. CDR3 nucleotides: TGTGCCAGCAATCCCCGTGGCTCGGCCCGAACTGAAGCTTTCTTT.

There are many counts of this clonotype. The CDR3 DNA reads TGTGCCAGCAGTTTAGGGGTGTTGGGGAATCAGCCCCAGCATTTT. It encodes CASSLGVLGNQPQHF. The chain is built from TRBV12-3 or TRBV12-4 and TRBJ1-5; no firm D call. This CDR3 comprises 15 residues. The V end lost 1 base, the J end lost 4 bases, and 11 bases lay between the germline ends.

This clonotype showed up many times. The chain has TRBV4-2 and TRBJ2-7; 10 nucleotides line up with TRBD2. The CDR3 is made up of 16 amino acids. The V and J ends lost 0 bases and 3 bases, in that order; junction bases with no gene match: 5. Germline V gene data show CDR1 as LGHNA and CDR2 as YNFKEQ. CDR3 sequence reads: CASSQELGLADYEQYF. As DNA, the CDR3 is TGTGCCAGCAGCCAAGAGCTAGGACTAGCGGACTACGAGCAGTACTTC.

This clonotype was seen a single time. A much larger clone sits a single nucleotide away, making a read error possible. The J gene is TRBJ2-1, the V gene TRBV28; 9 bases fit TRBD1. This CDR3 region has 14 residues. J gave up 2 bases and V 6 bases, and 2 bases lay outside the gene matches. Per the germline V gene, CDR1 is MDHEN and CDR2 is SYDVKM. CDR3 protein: CASSGDRAYNEQFF. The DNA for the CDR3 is TGTGCCAGCAGCGGGGACAGGGCCTACAATGAGCAGTTCTTC.

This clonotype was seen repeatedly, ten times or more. CDR3 region: CASSLTTPGYTF. The CDR3 bases are TGTGCCAGCAGTTTAACCACGCCTGGCTACACCTTC. The chain combines TRBV28 with TRBJ1-2; no reliable D call. Germline lookup yields CDR1 MDHEN and CDR2 SYDVKM. V dropped 2 bases and J dropped 7 bases, with 8 bases sitting between them. This CDR3 has 12 residues.